Following are 29 T cell receptor beta chains from one sample sequenced in a study of shared clonotypes between healthy human individuals. TCRdb's table, derived via immunoSEQ multiplex PCR, lists solely in-frame clones and lacks some. The repertoire holds roughly 490,000 clones, over 60% seen once, with 13% in the top ten. The sample taken for sequencing was PBMCs. The receptors derive from a woman aged 40-49 years in good health. Some clones in this sample may be carry-over from other donors' samples.

V usage is TRBV4-2 and J usage is TRBJ2-5; 9 bases match TRBD1. CDR3 length equals 20 residues. Per the germline V gene, CDR1 is LGHNA and CDR2 is YNFKEQ. The ends lost 1 base at V and 5 bases at J; junction bases unmatched: 20. CDR3 sequence reads: CASSQGWDVVVGQGWETQYF. CDR3 nucleotide sequence: TGTGCCAGCAGCCAAGGGTGGGATGTTGTTGTGGGACAGGGTTGGGAGACCCAGTACTTC.

A note on this clone: The junction departs from germline at one end; a sequencing error may be responsible. This chain uses TRBV6-5 with TRBJ2-7, with D tentatively TRBD2 (7 bases). Germline V gives CDR1 MNHEY, CDR2 SVGAGI. This CDR3 region has 15 residues. CDR3 amino acids: CAGSLFGGPHYEQYF. The CDR3 region has the DNA TGTGCCGGCAGCCTATTCGGGGGGCCCCACTACGAGCAGTACTTC.

V and J are TRBV18 and TRBJ2-3; possible D gene TRBD2, 5 bases. Trimming cost V 3 bases and J 4 bases, with 11 bases left between them. This CDR3 comprises 14 residues. Germline CDR1 reads KGHSH; CDR2 reads LQKENI. This CDR3 is CASSPDGLADTQYF. CDR3 nucleotides: TGTGCCAGCTCACCCGACGGACTTGCAGATACGCAGTATTTT.

The rearrangement joins TRBV9 to TRBJ2-7; 10 positions match TRBD2. In germline, CDR1 is SGDLS, CDR2 YYNGEE. J lost 5 bases, V lost 0 bases, and 2 bases had no gene match. The CDR3 loop spans 14 amino acids. The CDR3 nucleotides read TGTGCCAGCAGCGTAGGTACTAGCGGGAACGAGCAGTACTTC. It is translated as CASSVGTSGNEQYF.

The chain links TRBV11-2 to TRBJ1-2; no clear D gene. CDR3 length: 15 amino acids. Germline V CDR1 and CDR2: SGHAT, FQNNGV. Trimming left V 5 bases short and J 6 bases short, with 19 bases between. This chain's CDR3 is CASSLSRGGLDGYTF. The CDR3 nucleotides read TGTGCCAGCAGCCTAAGTCGGGGAGGGCTGGATGGCTACACCTTC.

This clone came up once. The V and J genes are TRBV15 and TRBJ1-2, with 8 bases identical to TRBD1. V was pared by 3 bases and J by 3 bases, with 6 bases of the junction left unmatched. Per the germline V gene, CDR1 is LNHNV and CDR2 is YYDKDF (reference sequence). The CDR3 sequence is 15 residues long. This CDR3 is CATSRDREWDYGYTF. CDR3 nucleotide sequence: TGTGCCACCAGCAGGGACAGGGAATGGGACTATGGCTACACCTTC.

The chain employs TRBV29-1 and TRBJ2-7; no clear D gene. This CDR3 spans 12 amino acids. Looked up from germline, CDR1 is SQVTM and CDR2 is ANQGSEA. The V gene lost 4 bases and the J gene lost 3 bases, with 10 bases spanning the gap. The CDR3 here is CSVALNGYEQYF. As DNA, the CDR3 is TGCAGCGTTGCCCTGAACGGCTACGAGCAGTACTTC.

There are many counts of this clone. V and J are TRBV29-1 and TRBJ1-2; 9 bases align to TRBD1. The CDR3 is 13 residues long. Trimming removed 4 bases from V and 7 bases from J; junction bases left unmatched: 7. From germline, CDR1 is SQVTM and CDR2 ANQGSEA. The CDR3 sequence is CSVGTGQGFGYTF. CDR3 coding DNA: TGCAGCGTTGGGACAGGACAGGGGTTTGGCTACACCTTC.

This clone was counted ten times or more. This chain uses TRBV7-9 with TRBJ1-1; 8 nucleotides agree with TRBD1. V gave up 4 bases and J gave up 11 bases; unmatched junction bases: 21. The CDR3 has 17 residues. CDR1 is SEHNR and CDR2 is FQNEAQ in the germline V gene (reference sequence). CDR3 protein: CASSSSGRGLGSVLAFF. CDR3 DNA: TGTGCCAGCAGCTCAAGTGGCAGGGGGCTGGGGTCCGTTCTGGCTTTCTTT.

The chain links TRBV9 to TRBJ2-1; TRBD1 might be the D (6 bases). The V and J ends lost 3 bases and 0 bases respectively, with 16 bases between them. This CDR3 spans 17 amino acids. Germline V gives CDR1 SGDLS, CDR2 YYNGEE. The chain's CDR3 is CASSAPPGHSSYNEQFF. The CDR3 DNA reads TGTGCCAGCAGCGCCCCCCCGGGACACAGCTCCTACAATGAGCAGTTCTTC.

This rearrangement joins TRBV5-1 to TRBJ2-3; 14 bases match TRBD2. Germline CDR1 SGHRS, CDR2 YFSETQ. CDR3 length: 18 residues. The V segment lost 0 bases and the J segment 1 base; nucleotides outside the gene matches: 4. CDR3 loop: CASSLGLAGGLRTDTQYF. CDR3 coding DNA: TGCGCCAGCAGCTTGGGACTAGCGGGAGGGTTGCGCACAGATACGCAGTATTTT. The full variable domain, rest sourced from reference TRBV5-1 and TRBJ2-3, is KAGVTQTPRYLIKTRGQQVTLSCSPISGHRSVSWYQQTPGQGLQFLFEYFSETQRNKGNFPGRFSGRQFSNSRSEMNVSTLELGDSALYLCASSLGLAGGLRTDTQYFGPGTRLTVL.

On this clone itself: The same CDR3 can be traced to other DNA sequences in this sample. The chain joins TRBV2 to TRBJ2-2; 11 nucleotides agree with TRBD2. This CDR3 is built from 15 residues. V was pared by 3 bases and J by 5 bases, with 2 bases of the junction left unmatched. The germline V gene encodes CDR1 SNHLY and CDR2 FYNNEI. CDR3 in amino acids: CASSDRLAGTGELFF. In nucleotides, the CDR3 is TGTGCCAGCAGTGATAGACTAGCGGGAACCGGGGAGCTGTTTTTT.

This clone was observed once. J is TRBJ2-6 and V is TRBV5-1, with D possibly matching TRBD1 (6 bases). CDR1 SGHRS and CDR2 YFSETQ come from the germline V gene. This CDR3 is 17 amino acids long. Trimming shortened V by 0 bases and J by 2 bases, and 12 bases separated the two germline ends. The CDR3, as DNA: TGCGCCAGCAGCTTGGATTTTGGGGGCGCTGGGGCCAACGTCCTGACTTTC. Translation: CASSLDFGGAGANVLTF.

CDR3 sequence (DNA): TGTGCCAGCAGCCTAACAGGGCGCGCTGAAGCTTTCTTT. It is translated as CASSLTGRAEAFF. The gene calls are TRBV14 and TRBJ1-1, with TRBD1 as a possible D gene (6 bases). Trimming removed 4 bases at V and 6 bases at J, with 12 bases between. The CDR3 runs to 13 residues. Germline V gene lookup returns CDR1 SGHDN and CDR2 FVKESK.

Of note for this clone: The junction departs from germline at one end; a sequencing error may be responsible. The chain has TRBV2 and TRBJ2-7; D possibly uses TRBD1 or TRBD2 (5 bases each). The length of the CDR3 is 14 residues. CDR1 SNHLY and CDR2 FYNNEI come from the germline V gene. The CDR3 DNA sequence: TGTGCCAGCACTGGGGGAGTAACCTCCCACGAGCAGTACTTC. Protein: CASTGGVTSHEQYF.

The CDR3 DNA reads TGTGCCAGCTCACCGACTCGACAGGGCTCCTACGAGCAGTACTTC. It encodes CASSPTRQGSYEQYF. The chain has TRBV18 and TRBJ2-7, with TRBD1 matching over 7 bases. V lost 3 bases, J lost 0 bases, and 5 bases stayed unmatched. The CDR3 covers 15 residues. In germline, CDR1 is KGHSH, CDR2 LQKENI.

This chain uses TRBV30 with TRBJ2-7; possible D gene TRBD2, 5 bases. In germline, CDR1 is GTSNPN, CDR2 SVGIG (reference sequence). The CDR3 is made up of 12 amino acids. V was shortened by 0 bases and J by 4 bases, with 7 bases between the two germline ends. CDR3 coding DNA: TGTGCCTGGAGTGTATCGGGATACGAGCAGTACTTC. Translation: CAWSVSGYEQYF.

The chain carries TRBV7-6 and TRBJ1-1; possible D gene TRBD1, 5 bases. Germline lookup yields CDR1 SGHVS and CDR2 FNYEAQ. The CDR3 has 14 residues. V dropped 2 bases and J dropped 6 bases, with 13 bases sitting between them. Here the CDR3 reads CASSLRSGVPEAFF. Here the CDR3 DNA reads TGTGCCAGCAGCTTACGGTCGGGGGTACCTGAAGCTTTCTTT.

The chain employs TRBV29-1 and TRBJ1-4; perhaps TRBD1 as D (6 bases). The CDR3 runs 15 residues. CDR1 is SQVTM and CDR2 is ANQGSEA in the germline V gene. The ends were cut back, 5 bases at V and 7 bases at J, with 20 bases in the middle. In nucleotides, the CDR3 is TGCAGCGTTTTAGTCGGTGGGGGCGGGTCTGAAAAACTGTTTTTT. Protein product: CSVLVGGGGSEKLFF.

The chain couples TRBV9 to TRBJ2-2; the match to TRBD2 covers 11 bases. V shed 4 bases, J shed 9 bases, and the junction held 29 bases outside the gene matches. The germline CDR1 and CDR2 sequences are SGDLS and YYNGEE. The CDR3 extends over 22 amino acids. The CDR3 DNA follows: TGTGCCAGCAGCACACGTAGGTCTTCGCTGGGCTTTAGCGGGAGGGCCGCCCGGGAGCTGTTTTTT. This encodes CASSTRRSSLGFSGRAARELFF.

V is TRBV5-1 and J is TRBJ2-1, with D hard to call. Germline values: CDR1 SGHRS, CDR2 YFSETQ. The CDR3 has 13 residues. Trimming left V 4 bases short and J 5 bases short, with 10 bases between. In DNA, the CDR3 is TGCGCCAGCAGCCCTGGTATCAACAATGAGCAGTTCTTC. As protein: CASSPGINNEQFF.

There are a few counts of this clone. The chain has TRBV28 and TRBJ2-3; the match to TRBD2 covers 9 bases. The CDR3 sequence is 16 residues long. The V gene's germline CDR1 is MDHEN and CDR2 SYDVKM. The ends lost 1 base at V and 4 bases at J; junction bases unmatched: 6. The CDR3 loop is CASSLSPSGKPDTQYF. The CDR3 coding sequence is TGTGCCAGCAGTTTATCGCCTAGCGGGAAACCAGATACGCAGTATTTT.

This clone occurred a few times. V and J are TRBV7-2 and TRBJ1-1, with no clear D. CDR3 size: 15 residues. Germline V gene sequence: CDR1 SGHTA, CDR2 FQGNSA. The V gene lost 1 base and the J gene lost 1 base, with 10 bases spanning the gap. DNA of the CDR3: TGTGCCAGCAGCTTAGTCTCTGACGCGAACACTGAAGCTTTCTTT. It yields the protein CASSLVSDANTEAFF.

The V gene is TRBV5-1, the J gene TRBJ2-7, with TRBD1 identical over 10 bases. Germline V gene data show CDR1 as SGHRS and CDR2 as YFSETQ. This CDR3 is built from 15 residues. V was pared by 4 bases and J by 3 bases, with 7 bases of the junction left unmatched. The chain's CDR3 is CASSQTGGAYYEQYF. The CDR3 DNA follows: TGCGCCAGCAGCCAGACAGGGGGCGCCTACTACGAGCAGTACTTC. Full variable domain (missing parts from reference TRBV5-1 and TRBJ2-7): KAGVTQTPRYLIKTRGQQVTLSCSPISGHRSVSWYQQTPGQGLQFLFEYFSETQRNKGNFPGRFSGRQFSNSRSEMNVSTLELGDSALYLCASSQTGGAYYEQYFGPGTRLTVT.

This clone was counted between two and nine times. J is TRBJ1-4 and V is TRBV7-2; TRBD1 agrees at 7 bases. The CDR3 covers 15 residues. V shed 5 bases, J shed 3 bases, and the junction held 6 bases outside the gene matches. From germline, CDR1 is SGHTA and CDR2 FQGNSA. CDR3: CASSLTGFPNEKLFF. The CDR3 coding sequence is TGTGCCAGCAGCCTGACAGGGTTTCCTAATGAAAAACTGTTTTTT.

This chain joins TRBV7-2 and TRBJ2-3; D possibly corresponds to TRBD2 (6 bases). CDR3 length: 15 residues. Trimming removed 5 bases from V and 2 bases from J, with 14 bases in between. Germline V lookup: CDR1 SGHTA, CDR2 FQGNSA. CDR3 amino acids: CASSRTSTSTDTQYF. In DNA, the CDR3 is TGTGCCAGCAGCCGTACTAGCACATCCACAGATACGCAGTATTTT. Supplemented by reference TRBV7-2 and TRBJ2-3, the full variable domain reads GAGVSQSPSNKVTEKGKDVELRCDPISGHTALYWYRQSLGQGLEFLIYFQGNSAPDKSGLPSDRFSAERTGGSVSTLTIQRTQQEDSAVYLCASSRTSTSTDTQYFGPGTRLTVL.

The chain combines TRBV4-3 with TRBJ2-2; D is undetermined. This CDR3 has 15 amino acids. Germline V lookup: CDR1 LGHNA, CDR2 YSLEER. The germline V and J ends were trimmed by 2 bases and 1 base, with 8 bases remaining between them. CDR3 sequence (DNA): TGCGCCAGCAGCCAAACGATTTTGAACACCGGGGAGCTGTTTTTT. It encodes CASSQTILNTGELFF.

This clone was counted at least ten times. The chain employs TRBV5-1 and TRBJ1-1; the match to TRBD1 covers 10 bases. The germline gives CDR1 SGHRS, CDR2 YFSETQ. Germline trimming cut 1 base from V and 4 bases from J; bases unmatched to any gene: 1. This CDR3 comprises 14 residues. The CDR3 sequence is CASSLRTGGTEAFF. DNA for the CDR3: TGCGCCAGCAGCTTGAGGACAGGGGGCACTGAAGCTTTCTTT.

This clone was seen a few times. The chain employs TRBV29-1 and TRBJ1-1; tentatively, D is TRBD1 (5 bases). The CDR3 has 12 residues. The V gene's germline CDR1 is SQVTM and CDR2 ANQGSEA. Trimming cost V 3 bases and J 11 bases, with 16 bases left between them. CDR3 loop: CSVEGRERYAFF. The CDR3 nucleotides are TGCAGCGTTGAGGGCAGGGAGAGGTACGCTTTCTTT.